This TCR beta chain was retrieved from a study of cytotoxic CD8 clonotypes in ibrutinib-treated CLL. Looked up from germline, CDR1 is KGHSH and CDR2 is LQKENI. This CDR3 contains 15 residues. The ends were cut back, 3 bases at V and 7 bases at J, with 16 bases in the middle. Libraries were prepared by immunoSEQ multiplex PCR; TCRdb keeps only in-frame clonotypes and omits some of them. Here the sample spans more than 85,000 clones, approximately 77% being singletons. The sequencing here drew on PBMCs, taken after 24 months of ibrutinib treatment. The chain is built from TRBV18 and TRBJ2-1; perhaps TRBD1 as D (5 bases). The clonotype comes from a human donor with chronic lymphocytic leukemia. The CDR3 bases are TGTGCCAGCTCACCCGCAGGGATTAGCTTAAATGAGCAGTTCTTC. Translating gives CASSPAGISLNEQFF.